The 3 T cell receptor beta chains reported below all come from one sample, sequenced in a study of T cell therapy after organ transplantation. No antigen has been identified for these receptors. Generated by immunoSEQ multiplex PCR, the TCRdb table keeps only in-frame clones and is missing some. The table shows 44,000 or so clones, with around 93% occurring only once. The specimen was CD8+ T cells from blood, collected before autologous CMV-specific T cell therapy. These receptors originate from a human patient who had received a solid organ transplant and had CMV disease.

The V call is TRBV21-1, the J call TRBJ2-5; the table's D call, TRBD2, has no DNA check behind it. TRBV21-1 is deemed a pseudogene. The CDR3 spans 11 residues. CDR3 in amino acids: CAAGKVETQYF. CDR3 nucleotides: TGTGCCGCGGGGAAGGTTGAGACCCAGTACTTC.

The count of this clone is one. CDR3 DNA sequence: TGTGCCAGCAGCGTAGCACCTAACTCAGGGAACTATGGCTACACCTTC. It yields the protein CASSVAPNSGNYGYTF. The chain employs TRBV9 and TRBJ1-2, with D tentatively TRBD1 (5 bases). Trimming took off 0 bases at V and 2 bases at J, with 14 bases between the two ends. Germline CDR1 is SGDLS and CDR2 is YYNGEE. This CDR3 is built from 16 residues.

The V call is TRBV19, the J call TRBJ2-2, with 8 positions matching TRBD1. With 10 bases clipped from V and 5 bases from J, the junction kept 9 bases outside the gene matches. Germline CDR1 LNHDA, CDR2 SQIVND (reference sequence). The CDR3 covers 14 residues. The CDR3 DNA is TGTGCCACAACGAAGACAGGGGAAACCGGGGAGCTGTTTTTT. Translated: CATTKTGETGELFF.